Reported below is one T cell receptor beta chain. The antigen remains undetermined. The germline V gene encodes CDR1 LNHDA and CDR2 SQIVND (reference sequence). The length of the CDR3 is 14 residues. V lost 6 bases, J lost 8 bases, and 8 bases stayed unmatched. The data were obtained in a study of T cell responses to AZD1222 COVID-19 vaccine. Study results and limitations: A reported finding is that nearly half of spike-specific TCRs target unmutated variant regions. Dominant at 160-218 and 743-854, vaccine-associated CD4 TCRs also spanned spike.

Generated by immunoSEQ multiplex PCR, the TCRdb table keeps only in-frame clones and is missing some. The sample records some 98,000 clones, almost 90% being singletons. The sample consisted of peripheral blood, taken 28 days after the second AZD1222 dose. The clonotype was recovered from an adult who received the AZD1222 COVID-19 vaccine. The chain joins TRBV19 to TRBJ1-4, with 8 bases fitting TRBD1. The CDR3: CASRKTGEGEKLFF. CDR3 DNA sequence: TGTGCCAGTAGGAAGACAGGGGAGGGCGAAAAACTGTTTTTT.